These T cell receptor beta chains were read from a single sample in a study of T cells in Graves' hyperthyroidism and ophthalmopathy. One entry per CDR3 protein results from TCRdb running MiXCR on the multiplex PCR reads. In the table there are approximately 610,000 distinct CDR3 sequences, 15% to 20% of which are singletons. Sequencing was carried out using blood. The receptor source for this set is a young woman with Graves' hyperthyroidism. Each CDR3 is given with its conserved first and last residue. Clone size is given for some rows only: seen once, a few or many times, or a class if the clone is expanded.

v_gene | abundance | CDR3aa
TRBV28 | many | CASRAGLILDTQYF
TRBV11-2 | many | CASSTQSRSNTEAFF
TRBV12-3/TRBV12-4 | few | CASSLSRRGPQETQYF
TRBV6-5 | NA | CASSTDRGFSYEQYF
TRBV12-3/TRBV12-4 | many | CASSPLAGGRDTQYF
TRBV4-1 | NA | CASSQGNYNEQFF
TRBV6-1 | few | CASRGTVISYEQYF
TRBV7-2 | many | CASSLVSGGWSTDTQYF
TRBV7-8 | NA | CASSQLGRLAGDEQFF
TRBV3-1 | NA | CASSQRTSGSTNSHEQYF
TRBV18 | many | CASSPVTQNTGELFF
TRBV27 | many | CASSREREVSYNEQFF
TRBV29-1 | many | CSVEVEGNTIYF
TRBV3-1 | many | CASSLKRASTDTQYF
TRBV9 | NA | CASSAPRDRAQETQYF
TRBV2 | many | CASSAVGKSSGNTIYF
TRBV28 | NA | CASSTRQVTNSPLHF
TRBV19 | NA | CASSIGYNQPQHF
TRBV24-1 | few | CASGRTGVTGELFF
TRBV6-1 | NA | CASSESPGSGYTQYF
TRBV27 | many | CASSVERRSYEQYF
TRBV5-1 | many | CASSLTGADLAKNIQYF
TRBV20-1 | few | CSARLAAGEGSYNEQFF
TRBV2 | few | CASSDGWGARQPQHF
TRBV20-1 | NA | CSARGQGQGAFGELFF
TRBV28 | many | CASTRTGGYEQYF
TRBV5-6 | NA | CASSQTGKNNQPQHF
TRBV18 | NA | CASSPRERSNEQFF
TRBV6-2/TRBV6-3 | NA | CASSYSFKEQGFNSPLHF
TRBV7-6 | NA | CASSLWDSTSTDTQYF
TRBV6-1 | many | CASSSRGAVYEQYF
TRBV7-8 | many | CASSLVPGLPSYNEQFF
TRBV24-1 | NA | CATSAGDEQFF
TRBV28 | once | CASSPPDRGKAYEQYF
TRBV19 | NA | CASSFRANSGRSYEQYF
TRBV7-2 | NA | CASSLEQGTYNEQFF